This T cell receptor (beta chain) is from a study of PD-1 blockade in mismatch repair-deficient tumors. Overall study findings and caveats: Tumor-resident clones, often absent from pretreatment blood, expanded after pembrolizumab and then contracted.

This table comes from immunoSEQ multiplex PCR, and its TCRdb copy is limited to in-frame clones, with some not included. The table records 56,000 or so clones, roughly 80% of them present only once. With 5 bases removed from V and 7 bases from J, the gap between germline ends came to 5 bases. The CDR3 sequence is 11 residues long. Per germline, CDR1 LGHNA and CDR2 YSLEER. Turning to this clone: Antigen: not known.

V usage is TRBV4-3 and J usage is TRBJ2-2; D is undetermined. This receptor was obtained from an adult with mismatch repair-deficient cancer. Sample: peripheral blood, taken 4 weeks after starting pembrolizumab. In nucleotides, the CDR3 is TGCGCCAGCAGCTCGGGCGGGGAGCTGTTTTTT. It is translated as CASSSGGELFF.